The text below deals with one TCR beta chain. The antigen remains undetermined. This sample is drawn from a study of T cell responses to AZD1222 COVID-19 vaccine. Study-wide results and caveats: Nearly half of spike-specific TCRs reportedly go after variant regions that carry no mutations. Along spike, vaccine-associated CD4 TCRs were found throughout, with dominance at 160-218 and 743-854. It should be noted that donors were predominantly white British and more often female, and clonal diversity was possibly underestimated.

The V gene's germline CDR1 is SGHTA and CDR2 FQGNSA. CDR3 size: 15 residues. The J segment lost 3 bases and the V segment lost 5 bases, leaving 9 bases of the junction unmatched. Using immunoSEQ multiplex PCR, the repertoire was profiled, and TCRdb retains in-frame clones only, with some absent. The sample consists of fewer than 250,000 clones, about 93% of them appearing once. The sequence was collected from an adult in good health. The J gene is TRBJ2-7, the V gene TRBV7-2, with 8 nucleotides matching TRBD1. The input for sequencing was peripheral blood, taken on day 0 of MenACWY control vaccination. The CDR3 nucleotides are TGTGCCAGCAGCCCGGGGACAGGCGGATTCTACGAGCAGTACTTC. This encodes CASSPGTGGFYEQYF.